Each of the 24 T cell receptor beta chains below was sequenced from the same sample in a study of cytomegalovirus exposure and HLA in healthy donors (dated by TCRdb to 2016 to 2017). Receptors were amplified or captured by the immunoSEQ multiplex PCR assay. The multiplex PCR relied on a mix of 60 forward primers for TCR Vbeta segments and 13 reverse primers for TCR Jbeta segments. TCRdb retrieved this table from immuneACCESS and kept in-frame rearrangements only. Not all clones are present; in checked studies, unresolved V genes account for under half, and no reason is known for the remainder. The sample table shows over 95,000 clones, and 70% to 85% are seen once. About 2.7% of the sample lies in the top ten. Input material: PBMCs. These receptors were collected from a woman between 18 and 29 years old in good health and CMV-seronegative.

CDR3 bases: TGTGCCAGCAGCTTCGGGACTTTGAACACCGGGGAGCTGTTTTTT. Protein sequence: CASSFGTLNTGELFF. The chain combines TRBV11-3 with TRBJ2-2, with D maybe TRBD2 (6 bases). V shed 3 bases and J shed 1 base, with 9 bases lying between them. This CDR3 has 15 amino acids. CDR1 and CDR2 (germline): SGHNT, YENEEA.

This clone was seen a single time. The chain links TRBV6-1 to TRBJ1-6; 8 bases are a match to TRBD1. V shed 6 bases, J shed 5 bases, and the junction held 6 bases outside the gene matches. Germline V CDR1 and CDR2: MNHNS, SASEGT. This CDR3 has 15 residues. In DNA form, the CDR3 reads TGTGCCAGCAGAGGACCGGGACAGGATAATTCACCCCTCCACTTT. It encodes CASRGPGQDNSPLHF.

CDR3 amino acids: CASSLNRGDNSPLHF. CDR3 DNA: TGCGCCAGCAGCTTGAACAGGGGAGATAATTCACCCCTCCACTTT. The chain couples TRBV5-1 to TRBJ1-6; 7 bases map to TRBD1. Germline V lookup: CDR1 SGHRS, CDR2 YFSETQ. Trimming took 1 base from V and 5 from J; bases not matched to a gene: 3. The CDR3 loop spans 15 amino acids.

The CDR3: CASSPGTGGAGKLFF. CDR3 bases: TGTGCCAGCAGTCCGGGGACAGGGGGCGCGGGTAAACTGTTTTTT. The chain uses TRBV28 and TRBJ1-4; 12 bases agree with TRBD1. V shed 5 bases and J 11 bases; nucleotides not matched to a gene: 9. Germline V gene data show CDR1 as MDHEN and CDR2 as SYDVKM. The CDR3 runs to 15 residues.

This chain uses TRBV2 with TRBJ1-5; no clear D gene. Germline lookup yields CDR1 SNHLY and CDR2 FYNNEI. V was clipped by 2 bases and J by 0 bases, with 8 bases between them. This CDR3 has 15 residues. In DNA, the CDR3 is TGTGCCAGCAGTGAAACAAGAATTAGCAATCAGCCCCAGCATTTT. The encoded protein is CASSETRISNQPQHF. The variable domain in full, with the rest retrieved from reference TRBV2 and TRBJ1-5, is EPEVTQTPSHQVTQMGQEVILRCVPISNHLYFYWYRQILGQKVEFLVSFYNNEISEKSEIFDDQFSVERPDGSNFTLKIRSTKLEDSAMYFCASSETRISNQPQHFGDGTRLSIL.

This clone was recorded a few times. CDR3 in amino acids: CASSDGTRRYEQYF. In DNA, the CDR3 is TGTGCCAGCAGTGACGGGACTAGAAGGTACGAGCAGTACTTC. The rearrangement uses TRBV28 and TRBJ2-7, with TRBD2 matching 8 bases. This CDR3 is 14 amino acids long. With 5 bases clipped from V and 4 bases from J, the junction kept 7 bases outside the gene matches. CDR1 and CDR2 (germline): MDHEN, SYDVKM.

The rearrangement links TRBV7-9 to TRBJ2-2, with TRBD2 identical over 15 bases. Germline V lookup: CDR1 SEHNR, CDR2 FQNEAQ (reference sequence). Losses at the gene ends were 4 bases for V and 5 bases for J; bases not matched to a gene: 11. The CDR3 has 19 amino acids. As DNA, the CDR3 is TGTGCCAGCAGCTCCGGACTAGCGGGAGGGCCTGTAAAAACCGGGGAGCTGTTTTTT. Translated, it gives CASSSGLAGGPVKTGELFF.

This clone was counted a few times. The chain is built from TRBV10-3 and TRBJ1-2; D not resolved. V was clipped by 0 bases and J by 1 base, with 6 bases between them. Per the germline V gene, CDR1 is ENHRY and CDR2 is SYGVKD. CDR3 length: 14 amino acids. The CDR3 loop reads CAISESSSNYGYTF. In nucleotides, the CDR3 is TGTGCCATCAGTGAGTCCTCCAGTAACTATGGCTACACCTTC.

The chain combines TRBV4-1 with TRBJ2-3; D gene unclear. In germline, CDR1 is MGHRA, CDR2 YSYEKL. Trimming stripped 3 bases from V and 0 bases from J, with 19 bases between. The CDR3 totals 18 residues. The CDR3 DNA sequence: TGCGCCAGCAGCCATCCTCGAGTTCGGGTAGCTAGCACAGATACGCAGTATTTT. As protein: CASSHPRVRVASTDTQYF.

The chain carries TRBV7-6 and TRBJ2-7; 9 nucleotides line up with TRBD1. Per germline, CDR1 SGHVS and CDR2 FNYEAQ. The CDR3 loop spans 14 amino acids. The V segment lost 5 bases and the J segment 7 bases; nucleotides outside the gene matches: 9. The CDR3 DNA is TGTGCCAGCAGCCTGGGACAGGGAGAGAGAGAGCAGTACGTC. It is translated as CASSLGQGEREQYV.

The CDR3 region has the DNA TGTGCCAGCAGCCCCCGGACGGGGAAGGCCACTGAAGCTTTCTTT. Translated: CASSPRTGKATEAFF. The rearrangement joins TRBV11-3 to TRBJ1-1; no clear D gene. Germline CDR1 is SGHNT and CDR2 is YENEEA. Deletions cut 5 bases from V and 4 bases from J, with 17 bases between. The CDR3 is made up of 15 amino acids.

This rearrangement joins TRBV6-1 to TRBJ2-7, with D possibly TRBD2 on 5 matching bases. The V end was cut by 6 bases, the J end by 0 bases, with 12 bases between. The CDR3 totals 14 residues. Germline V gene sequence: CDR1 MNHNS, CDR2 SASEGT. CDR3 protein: CASSQDFVSYEQYV. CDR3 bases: TGTGCCAGCAGCCAGGACTTCGTCTCCTACGAGCAGTACGTC.

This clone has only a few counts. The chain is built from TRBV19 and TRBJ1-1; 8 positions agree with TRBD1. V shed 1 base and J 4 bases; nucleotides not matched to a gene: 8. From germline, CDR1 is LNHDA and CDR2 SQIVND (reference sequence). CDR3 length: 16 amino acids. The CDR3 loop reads CASSIGERTGFTEAFF. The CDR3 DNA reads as TGTGCCAGTAGTATAGGGGAGAGGACAGGGTTCACTGAAGCTTTCTTT.

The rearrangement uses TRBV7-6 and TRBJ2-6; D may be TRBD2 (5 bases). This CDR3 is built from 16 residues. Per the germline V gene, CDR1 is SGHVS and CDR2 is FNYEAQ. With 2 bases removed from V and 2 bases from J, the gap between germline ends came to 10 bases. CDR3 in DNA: TGTGCCAGCAGCTTAATCGGGGAGACTGGGGCCAACGTCCTGACTTTC. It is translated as CASSLIGETGANVLTF.

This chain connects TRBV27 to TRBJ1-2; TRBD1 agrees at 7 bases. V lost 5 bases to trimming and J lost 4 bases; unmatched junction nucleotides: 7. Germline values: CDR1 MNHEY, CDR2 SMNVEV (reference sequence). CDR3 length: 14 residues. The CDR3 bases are TGTGCCAGCAGTCCAGGGGGACTAGGCTATGGCTACACCTTC. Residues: CASSPGGLGYGYTF.

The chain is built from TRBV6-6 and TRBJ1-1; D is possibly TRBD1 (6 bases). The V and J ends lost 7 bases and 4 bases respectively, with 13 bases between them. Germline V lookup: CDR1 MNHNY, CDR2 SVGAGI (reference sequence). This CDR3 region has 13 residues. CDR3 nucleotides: TGTGCCAGCACCCGACAGGTCGGCACTGAAGCTTTCTTT. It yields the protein CASTRQVGTEAFF.

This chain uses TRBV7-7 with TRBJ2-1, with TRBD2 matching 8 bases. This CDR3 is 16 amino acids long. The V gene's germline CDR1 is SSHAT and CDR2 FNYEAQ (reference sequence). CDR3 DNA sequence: TGTGCTAGCGGCTTAAGCGGGAGCCGCTCCTACAATGAGCAGTTCTTC. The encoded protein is CASGLSGSRSYNEQFF.

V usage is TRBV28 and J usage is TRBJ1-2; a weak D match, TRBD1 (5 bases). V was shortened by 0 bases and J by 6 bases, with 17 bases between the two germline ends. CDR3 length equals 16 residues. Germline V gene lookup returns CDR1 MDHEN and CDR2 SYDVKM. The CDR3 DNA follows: TGTGCCAGCAGTTTATGGGGGGGGGTGGGAATAGATGGCTACACCTTC. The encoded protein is CASSLWGGVGIDGYTF.

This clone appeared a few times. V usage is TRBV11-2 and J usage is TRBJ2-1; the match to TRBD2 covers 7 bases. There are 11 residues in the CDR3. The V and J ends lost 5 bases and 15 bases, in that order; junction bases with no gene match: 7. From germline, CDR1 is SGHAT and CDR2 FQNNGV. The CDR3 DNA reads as TGTGCCAGCAGCCCCCGGACTAGTCCGTTCTTC. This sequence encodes CASSPRTSPFF.

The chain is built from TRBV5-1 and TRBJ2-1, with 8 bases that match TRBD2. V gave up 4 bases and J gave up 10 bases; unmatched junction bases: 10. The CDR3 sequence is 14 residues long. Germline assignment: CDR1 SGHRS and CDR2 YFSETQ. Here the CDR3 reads CASSRGLASDEQFF. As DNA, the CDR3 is TGCGCCAGCAGCCGAGGACTAGCTTCTGACGAGCAGTTCTTC.

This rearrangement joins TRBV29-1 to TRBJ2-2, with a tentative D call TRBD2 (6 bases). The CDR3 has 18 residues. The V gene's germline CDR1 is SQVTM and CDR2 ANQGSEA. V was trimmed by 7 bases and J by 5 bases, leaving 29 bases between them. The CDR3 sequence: CSATKPVHVGGRTGELFF. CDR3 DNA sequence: TGCAGCGCCACGAAGCCTGTCCATGTCGGGGGACGGACCGGGGAGCTGTTTTTT.

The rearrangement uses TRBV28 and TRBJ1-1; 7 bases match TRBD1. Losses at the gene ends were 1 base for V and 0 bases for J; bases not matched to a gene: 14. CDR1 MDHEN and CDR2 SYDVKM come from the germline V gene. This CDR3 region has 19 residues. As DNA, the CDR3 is TGTGCCAGCAGTTTATCCCATGGGACAGTAGATTGGATGAACACTGAAGCTTTCTTT. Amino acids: CASSLSHGTVDWMNTEAFF. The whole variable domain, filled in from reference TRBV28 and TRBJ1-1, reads DVKVTQSSRYLVKRTGEKVFLECVQDMDHENMFWYRQDPGLGLRLIYFSYDVKMKEKGDIPEGYSVSREKKERFSLILESASTNQTSMYLCASSLSHGTVDWMNTEAFFGQGTRLTVV.

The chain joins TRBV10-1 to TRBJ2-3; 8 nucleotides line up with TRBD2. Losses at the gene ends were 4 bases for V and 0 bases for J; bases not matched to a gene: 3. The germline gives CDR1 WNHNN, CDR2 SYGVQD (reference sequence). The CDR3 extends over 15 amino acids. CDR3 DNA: TGCGCCAGCAGTGGTAGCGGGGTTAGCACAGATACGCAGTATTTT. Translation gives CASSGSGVSTDTQYF.

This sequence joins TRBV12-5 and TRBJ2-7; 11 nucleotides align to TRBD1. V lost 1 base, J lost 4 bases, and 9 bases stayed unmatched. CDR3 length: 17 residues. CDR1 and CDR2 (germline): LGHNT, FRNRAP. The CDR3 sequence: CASGLAGTGGYWYEQYV. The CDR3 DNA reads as TGTGCTAGTGGTTTGGCTGGGACAGGGGGTTACTGGTACGAGCAGTACGTC.